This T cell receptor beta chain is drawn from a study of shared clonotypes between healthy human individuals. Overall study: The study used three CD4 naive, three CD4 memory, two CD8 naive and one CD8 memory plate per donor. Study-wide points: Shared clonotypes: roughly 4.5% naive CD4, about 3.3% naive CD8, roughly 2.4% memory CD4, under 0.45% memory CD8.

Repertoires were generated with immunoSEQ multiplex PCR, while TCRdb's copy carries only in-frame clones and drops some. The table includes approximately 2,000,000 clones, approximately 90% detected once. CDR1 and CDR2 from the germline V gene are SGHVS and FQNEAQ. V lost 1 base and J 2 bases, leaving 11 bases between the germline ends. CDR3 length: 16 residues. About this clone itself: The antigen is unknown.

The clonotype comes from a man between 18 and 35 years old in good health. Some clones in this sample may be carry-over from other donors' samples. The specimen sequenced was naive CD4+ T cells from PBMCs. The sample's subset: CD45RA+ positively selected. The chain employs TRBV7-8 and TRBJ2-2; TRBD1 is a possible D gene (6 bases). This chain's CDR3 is CASSLVVRGNTGELFF. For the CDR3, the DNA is TGTGCCAGCAGCTTAGTAGTCAGGGGAAACACCGGGGAGCTGTTTTTT.